The next 14 T cell receptor beta chains were all read from a single sample in a study of blood T cell repertoires in COVID-19. The data were produced by immunoSEQ multiplex PCR, yet TCRdb's version contains in-frame clones alone and is incomplete. Found here are 200,000 to 250,000 clones, roughly 84% of them singletons; the top ten hold around a sixth. Sequenced: peripheral blood. All receptors come from a woman at least 80 years old with active or convalescent COVID-19.

The V call is TRBV7-2, the J call TRBJ2-7; 7 bases are a match to TRBD2. The CDR3 contains 14 residues. Losses at the gene ends were 5 bases for V and 4 bases for J; bases not matched to a gene: 8. CDR1 SGHTA and CDR2 FQGNSA come from the germline V gene. The CDR3 sequence: CASSTTGTKYEQYF. In nucleotides, the CDR3 is TGTGCCAGCAGCACCACCGGGACTAAGTACGAGCAGTACTTC.

This clone was counted a single time. The rearrangement uses TRBV29-1 and TRBJ2-7, with D possibly being TRBD1 (6 bases). V lost 3 bases and J lost 5, with 17 bases in between. Germline assignment: CDR1 SQVTM and CDR2 ANQGSEA. The CDR3 runs 14 residues. CDR3 loop: CSVEGVWDTHEQYF. The CDR3 nucleotides are TGCAGCGTTGAGGGAGTCTGGGACACTCACGAGCAGTACTTC.

V and J are TRBV29-1 and TRBJ2-7; 8 nucleotides match TRBD2. V shed 5 bases, J shed 5 bases, and the junction held 11 bases outside the gene matches. Germline V CDR1 and CDR2: SQVTM, ANQGSEA. This CDR3 region has 14 residues. Written as DNA, the CDR3 is TGCAGCGTTTCTACTACGGGGGGGCCCCACGAGCAGTACTTC. Encoded protein: CSVSTTGGPHEQYF.

The V and J genes are TRBV6-6 and TRBJ1-1, with TRBD1 identical over 7 bases. The CDR3 contains 14 residues. Germline assignment: CDR1 MNHNY and CDR2 SVGAGI (reference sequence). Unmatched junction bases numbered 4, after V lost 2 bases and J lost 4 bases. The CDR3 spells CASSYEGAGTEAFF. Here the CDR3 DNA reads TGTGCCAGCAGTTACGAGGGGGCCGGCACTGAAGCTTTCTTT.

The chain combines TRBV5-1 with TRBJ2-5, with 8 bases matching TRBD1. With V trimmed by 4 bases and J by 2 bases, 10 bases remained unmatched. The CDR3 runs 16 residues. Germline loops: CDR1 SGHRS, CDR2 YFSETQ. The CDR3 loop is CASSPLAQGVQETQYF. CDR3 in DNA: TGCGCCAGCAGCCCCTTAGCACAGGGGGTACAAGAGACCCAGTACTTC.

V is TRBV19 and J is TRBJ1-2; D gene unclear. In germline, CDR1 is LNHDA, CDR2 SQIVND (reference sequence). Trimming cost V 3 bases and J 4 bases, with 9 bases left between them. The CDR3 has 13 residues. CDR3 nucleotides: TGTGCCAGTAGTATTGTTCTAAGCTATGGCTACACCTTC. Residues: CASSIVLSYGYTF.

This chain uses TRBV5-5 with TRBJ2-3, with TRBD1 identical over 9 bases. Germline lookup yields CDR1 SGHKS and CDR2 YYEKEE (reference sequence). There are 17 residues in the CDR3. The V gene end was trimmed by 4 bases and the J gene end by 3 bases; junction bases not matched to a gene: 12. The CDR3 loop is CASSQEAGQGITDTQYF. CDR3 coding DNA: TGTGCCAGCAGCCAGGAGGCCGGACAGGGGATTACAGATACGCAGTATTTT.

This clone appeared a few times. In the same sample, other DNA sequences code for this CDR3. The chain has TRBV28 and TRBJ2-7; no firm D call. Germline values: CDR1 MDHEN, CDR2 SYDVKM. The CDR3 contains 13 residues. V dropped 6 bases and J dropped 3 bases, with 12 bases sitting between them. The CDR3 bases are TGTGCCAGCAGCCTATCCCCTAGCTACGAGCAGTACTTC. Its translation is CASSLSPSYEQYF.

The chain's CDR3 is CASTHPIAGEDEQFF. CDR3 nucleotides: TGTGCCAGCACCCACCCAATAGCGGGAGAGGATGAGCAGTTCTTC. This chain links TRBV11-1 with TRBJ2-1, with 9 bases matching TRBD2. Germline CDR1 is SGHAT and CDR2 is FQDESV (reference sequence). The CDR3 covers 15 residues. The junction had 12 bases not matched to a gene; V was cut back by 7 bases and J by 8 bases.

The rearrangement uses TRBV11-3 and TRBJ2-7; 7 bases are shared with TRBD1. The germline CDR1 and CDR2 sequences are SGHNT and YENEEA. Trimming removed 5 bases from V and 3 bases from J; junction bases left unmatched: 10. This CDR3 has 15 residues. CDR3: CASSQGHAGGYEQYF. The DNA for the CDR3 is TGTGCCAGCAGCCAGGGGCATGCAGGGGGCTACGAGCAGTACTTC.

This chain links TRBV9 with TRBJ2-1, with 12 bases matching TRBD2. CDR3 length equals 16 residues. Germline CDR1 is SGDLS and CDR2 is YYNGEE. Losses at the gene ends were 3 bases for V and 4 bases for J; bases not matched to a gene: 5. CDR3 loop: CASSAPGTSGYNEQFF. The CDR3 DNA reads TGTGCCAGCAGCGCCCCCGGGACTAGCGGGTACAATGAGCAGTTCTTC.

The chain combines TRBV10-1 with TRBJ2-7; 8 bases match TRBD1. J was trimmed by 2 bases and V by 8 bases; bases with no gene match: 11. The CDR3 is 15 amino acids. Germline V gives CDR1 WNHNN, CDR2 SYGVQD (reference sequence). CDR3 in DNA: TGCGCCAGCCCCATCGGTGGACAGGGTCCCTACGAGCAGTACTTC. This encodes CASPIGGQGPYEQYF.

The V and J genes are TRBV7-9 and TRBJ2-1; the match to TRBD2 covers 16 bases. The germline CDR1 and CDR2 sequences are SEHNR and FQNEAQ (reference sequence). The V and J ends lost 5 bases and 8 bases, in that order; junction bases with no gene match: 6. The CDR3 loop spans 16 amino acids. CDR3 region: CASSLGLAGGLDEQFF. The CDR3 bases are TGTGCCAGCAGCCTGGGACTAGCGGGGGGGCTTGATGAGCAGTTCTTC.

In DNA form, the CDR3 reads TGTGCCAGCAGCGCGCGGGGCGGGGGGCGTAGTACCGGGGAGCTGTTTTTT. Its translation: CASSARGGGRSTGELFF. V and J are TRBV7-6 and TRBJ2-2; TRBD2 agrees at 8 bases. The CDR3 is 17 residues long. Germline V gives CDR1 SGHVS, CDR2 FNYEAQ. Trimming removed 5 bases from V and 5 bases from J; junction bases left unmatched: 13.